The clone carrying this T cell receptor beta chain was seen more than once but under ten times. The CDR3 loop spans 16 amino acids. Germline V gene data show CDR1 as MNHEY and CDR2 as SMNVEV (reference sequence). Trimming removed 5 bases from V and 2 bases from J, with 18 bases in between. The data originate from a study of cytomegalovirus exposure and HLA in healthy donors. This PCR relied on a set of 60 Vbeta primers and 13 Jbeta primers. Produced via immunoSEQ multiplex PCR; TCRdb's table is partial and in-frame only. In the table there are some 120,000 clones, 77% of which are singletons. The sequencing sample was made of PBMCs. J is TRBJ2-5 and V is TRBV27, with D possibly being TRBD1 (5 bases). The receptor was isolated from a man in his forties in good health and CMV-seropositive. The CDR3 sequence: CASSPQPGFTQETQYF. In DNA, the CDR3 is TGTGCCAGCAGTCCACAGCCAGGGTTTACGCAAGAGACCCAGTACTTC.